Presented here are 3 T cell receptor beta chains from one specimen sequenced in a study of radiation and T cells in renal cell carcinoma. Method: immunoSEQ multiplex PCR; TCRdb's copy keeps in-frame clones and lacks some. Here the sample spans roughly 160,000 clones, about 88% being singletons. Time point: blood 4 weeks post-SBRT, at nephrectomy. As to treatment: 15 Gy SBRT to primary tumor, nephrectomy 4 weeks later. The sequenced sample was blood, obtained from a patient whose treatment included radiotherapy and nephrectomy. The receptors were sampled from a woman aged 45-65 years with renal cell carcinoma.

The chain carries TRBV11-2 and TRBJ1-4, with 7 positions matching TRBD1. V lost 3 bases, J lost 5 bases, and 6 bases stayed unmatched. The CDR3 has 15 amino acids. The germline gives CDR1 SGHAT, CDR2 FQNNGV. The CDR3 region has the DNA TGTGCCAGCAGCTTCACCGGGACAGAGAATGAAAAACTGTTTTTT. It yields the protein CASSFTGTENEKLFF. Full variable domain (rest looked up from reference TRBV11-2 and TRBJ1-4): EAGVAQSPRYKIIEKRQSVAFWCNPISGHATLYWYQQILGQGPKLLIQFQNNGVVDDSQLPKDRFSAERLKGVDSTLKIQPAKLEDSAVYLCASSFTGTENEKLFFGSGTQLSVL.

This chain's CDR3 is CASSQRQGAGNTIYF. The CDR3 region has the DNA TGTGCCAGCAGCCAACGACAGGGGGCTGGAAACACCATATATTTT. This rearrangement joins TRBV7-6 to TRBJ1-3, with TRBD1 matching 9 bases. Trimming took 5 bases from V and 2 from J; bases not matched to a gene: 4. The V gene's germline CDR1 is SGHVS and CDR2 FNYEAQ. The CDR3 has 15 residues.

The chain employs TRBV6-1 and TRBJ2-6; no definite D call. CDR3 length equals 13 residues. The germline V gene has CDR1 MNHNS and CDR2 SASEGT. V lost 3 bases, J lost 4 bases, and 4 bases lay in between. The CDR3 DNA reads as TGTGCCAGCAGTGAGGCCGGGGCCAACGTCCTGACTTTC. This gives the protein CASSEAGANVLTF.